The rows below give T cell receptor beta chains drawn from one sample of a study of technical replicates of blood from a handful of donors. Sequencing was performed with immunoSEQ multiplex PCR; in TCRdb, only in-frame clones are kept and a portion is missing. Among over 75,000 clones listed, approximately 95% were seen once. Sample: T cells isolated from PBMCs. The receptors derive from a human donor in good health. Each CDR3 is given with its conserved first and last residue. Each record gives: CDR3 protein, CDR3 DNA, J gene, D gene, V gene, clone size. A D gene is named only where the DNA matches it firmly. A clone size is listed for some rows: how often the clone was seen (once, few, many), or a class if it is expanded.

CDR3: CASSDPGQGHEQYF; DNA: TGTGCCAGCAGTGATCCGGGACAGGGCCACGAGCAGTACTTC; J: TRBJ2-7; D: TRBD1; V: TRBV2; size: .
CDR3: CASSENSGPNEQFF; DNA: TGTGCCAGCAGCGAGAACTCGGGTCCAAATGAGCAGTTCTTC; J: TRBJ2-1; D: .; V: TRBV2; size: .
CDR3: CASSLGEVEQETQYF; DNA: TGTGCCAGCAGCTTGGGGGAGGTAGAACAAGAGACCCAGTACTTC; J: TRBJ2-5; D: .; V: TRBV7-9; size: .
CDR3: CASSLSGGPGYEQYF; DNA: TGTGCCAGCAGCTTAAGCGGGGGGCCTGGCTACGAGCAGTACTTC; J: TRBJ2-7; D: TRBD2; V: TRBV11-2; size: .
CDR3: CASSQSLYEQFF; DNA: TGTGCCAGCAGCCAGTCGCTCTATGAGCAGTTCTTC; J: TRBJ2-1; D: .; V: TRBV7-2; size: .
CDR3: CASSLSTTGNTEAFF; DNA: TGCGCCAGCAGCTTGTCCACGACAGGGAACACTGAAGCTTTCTTT; J: TRBJ1-1; D: .; V: TRBV5-1; size: .
CDR3: CASSVALDTQYF; DNA: TGTGCCAGCAGCGTAGCTCTAGATACGCAGTATTTT; J: TRBJ2-3; D: .; V: TRBV9; size: .
CDR3: CASSTGGRGTGELFF; DNA: TGTGCCAGCAGCACAGGGGGCAGAGGGACCGGGGAGCTGTTTTTT; J: TRBJ2-2; D: TRBD1; V: TRBV7-2; size: .
CDR3: CASASPTGPNEKLFF; DNA: TGTGCCAGCGCCTCCCCGACAGGTCCAAATGAAAAACTGTTTTTT; J: TRBJ1-4; D: .; V: TRBV6-5; size: .
CDR3: CASSFPEYQSADTQYF; DNA: TGTGCCAGCAGTTTCCCGGAGTACCAGTCCGCAGATACGCAGTATTTT; J: TRBJ2-3; D: .; V: TRBV28; size: .
CDR3: CAWGGVVAEAFF; DNA: TGTGCCTGGGGGGGGGTGGTCGCTGAAGCTTTCTTT; J: TRBJ1-1; D: .; V: TRBV30; size: .
CDR3: CASSIVGGTPSTDTQYF; DNA: TGTGCCAGTAGTATAGTAGGAGGGACTCCAAGCACAGATACGCAGTATTTT; J: TRBJ2-3; D: .; V: TRBV19; size: once
CDR3: CASSPLRQGPEETQYF; DNA: TGTGCCAGCAGTCCCTTGCGACAGGGCCCTGAAGAGACCCAGTACTTC; J: TRBJ2-5; D: TRBD1; V: TRBV27; size: .
CDR3: CASEGTNTGELFF; DNA: TGTGCCAGCGAGGGGACTAACACCGGGGAGCTGTTTTTT; J: TRBJ2-2; D: .; V: TRBV2; size: .
CDR3: CASSFGQGYEQYF; DNA: TGTGCCAGCAGCTTCGGACAGGGCTACGAGCAGTACTTC; J: TRBJ2-7; D: TRBD1; V: TRBV7-3; size: .
CDR3: CASSYPVTTGADTQYF; DNA: TGTGCCAGCAGTTACCCCGTCACTACGGGGGCAGATACGCAGTATTTT; J: TRBJ2-3; D: .; V: TRBV6-5; size: .
CDR3: CASSPIGGAGTDTQYF; DNA: TGTGCCAGCAGTCCTATCGGGGGGGCGGGCACAGATACGCAGTATTTT; J: TRBJ2-3; D: TRBD2; V: TRBV27; size: .
CDR3: CASSQEGLAGGNTDTQYF; DNA: TGCGCCAGCAGCCAAGAAGGGCTAGCGGGGGGCAACACAGATACGCAGTATTTT; J: TRBJ2-3; D: TRBD2; V: TRBV4-1; size: .
CDR3: CASSLEIQGHSGNTIYF; DNA: TGCGCCAGCAGCTTGGAGATCCAGGGGCACTCTGGAAACACCATATATTTT; J: TRBJ1-3; D: .; V: TRBV5-1; size: .
CDR3: CASSLLRNGNTEAFF; DNA: TGTGCCAGCAGCTTATTGAGAAACGGGAACACTGAAGCTTTCTTT; J: TRBJ1-1; D: .; V: TRBV11-2; size: .
CDR3: CASSLSPPGNNEQYF; DNA: TGTGCCAGCAGTTTATCGCCACCAGGGAACAACGAGCAGTACTTC; J: TRBJ2-7; D: .; V: TRBV27; size: .
CDR3: CASSDSVASHPYEQYF; DNA: TGTGCCAGCAGTGATAGTGTCGCTTCCCACCCTTACGAGCAGTACTTC; J: TRBJ2-7; D: .; V: TRBV6-1; size: .
CDR3: CASSLYERGPLTDTQYF; DNA: TGTGCCAGCAGCTTATATGAGCGGGGCCCTCTCACAGATACGCAGTATTTT; J: TRBJ2-3; D: TRBD2; V: TRBV11-2; size: .
CDR3: CASSYQRSWAGNTIYF; DNA: TGTGCCAGCAGTTACCAGCGATCTTGGGCTGGAAACACCATATATTTT; J: TRBJ1-3; D: .; V: TRBV28; size: once
CDR3: CASSFTGISYEQYF; DNA: TGCGCCAGCAGCTTTACAGGGATCTCCTACGAGCAGTACTTC; J: TRBJ2-7; D: .; V: TRBV5-1; size: .
CDR3: CASSFIGQGNTEAFF; DNA: TGTGCCAGCAGTTTTATAGGGCAGGGGAACACTGAAGCTTTCTTT; J: TRBJ1-1; D: .; V: TRBV28; size: .
CDR3: CASSTRTGTGYGYTF; DNA: TGTGCCAGCAGTACACGAACCGGGACAGGGTACGGCTACACCTTC; J: TRBJ1-2; D: TRBD1; V: TRBV27; size: .
CDR3: CASSLTGLSYEQYF; DNA: TGTGCCAGCAGCTTGACGGGACTCTCCTACGAGCAGTACTTC; J: TRBJ2-7; D: .; V: TRBV7-8; size: .
CDR3: CASSPRPSGLSHNEQFF; DNA: TGTGCCAGCTCACCGAGGCCTAGCGGGCTTTCGCACAATGAGCAGTTCTTC; J: TRBJ2-1; D: TRBD2; V: TRBV18; size: .